This passage covers 12 T cell receptor beta chains from one sample sequenced in a study of PD-1 blockade in classical Hodgkin lymphoma. Measured with immunoSEQ multiplex PCR; TCRdb has only the in-frame clones, and not every one. Here the sample spans approximately 9,300 clones, 74% being singletons. Every patient experienced relapse after autologous stem cell transplantation, and brentuximab vedotin exposure varied. By magnetic negative selection, CD4+ T cells were purified from thawed PBMCs. Sequencing used CD4+ T cells from blood, obtained at baseline. The receptors stem from a human donor with classical Hodgkin lymphoma.

The chain has TRBV6-6 and TRBJ2-7, with D possibly matching TRBD1 (5 bases). This CDR3 region has 15 residues. Per the germline V gene, CDR1 is MNHNY and CDR2 is SVGAGI (reference sequence). V lost 6 bases, J lost 0 bases, and 15 bases lay in between. For the CDR3, the DNA is TGTGCCAGCAGCCCTACGACAGTGACCTCCTACGAGCAGTACTTC. Its protein product is CASSPTTVTSYEQYF.

V and J are TRBV6-1 and TRBJ2-3; the D gene is possibly TRBD2 (5 bases). Trimming removed 3 bases at V and 5 bases at J, with 9 bases between. The CDR3 spans 13 residues. CDR1 is MNHNS and CDR2 is SASEGT in the germline V gene. The CDR3, as DNA: TGTGCCAGCAGTGAGCTAGCCCTAGATACGCAGTATTTT. This sequence encodes CASSELALDTQYF.

The gene calls are TRBV2 and TRBJ2-7; 13 nucleotides agree with TRBD2. The length of the CDR3 is 19 residues. Unmatched junction bases numbered 16, after V lost 3 bases and J lost 5 bases. Germline lookup yields CDR1 SNHLY and CDR2 FYNNEI. The CDR3 coding sequence is TGTGCCAGCAGTGATATTTTGCAGTGGACTAGCGGGAGTTCCCACGAGCAGTACTTC. Its protein product is CASSDILQWTSGSSHEQYF.

The chain carries TRBV5-6 and TRBJ2-7; TRBD1 matches 8 bases. This CDR3 is 15 amino acids long. The germline V gene encodes CDR1 SGHDT and CDR2 YYEEEE. V gave up 2 bases and J gave up 2 bases; unmatched junction bases: 6. The CDR3 coding sequence is TGTGCCAGCAGCTTCTTTGTGGGACAGGCCTACGAGCAGTACTTC. This sequence encodes CASSFFVGQAYEQYF.

The V call is TRBV2, the J call TRBJ2-5; the match to TRBD2 covers 10 bases. The better agreement between TRBJ2-7 and the DNA end casts doubt on the J call. CDR1 is SNHLY and CDR2 is FYNNEI in the germline V gene. The CDR3 runs to 14 residues. The chain's CDR3 is CASSGTSGLYEQYF. The CDR3 region has the DNA TGTGCCAGCAGTGGGACTAGCGGCCTCTACGAGCAGTACTTC.

This clone was seen just once. This chain links TRBV28 with TRBJ2-7; D ambiguous. Germline loops: CDR1 MDHEN, CDR2 SYDVKM. V was clipped by 5 bases and J by 0 bases, with 11 bases between them. The CDR3 consists of 14 residues. CDR3 loop: CASSDGLYSYEQYF. As DNA, the CDR3 is TGTGCCAGCAGTGACGGGCTTTACTCCTACGAGCAGTACTTC.

Only one count was recorded for this clone. The gene calls are TRBV28 and TRBJ2-7; no definite D call. V lost 4 bases and J lost 3, with 22 bases in between. CDR1 and CDR2 (germline): MDHEN, SYDVKM. CDR3 length: 17 amino acids. CDR3 sequence: CASSSPVGARPFYEQYF. The CDR3 coding sequence is TGTGCCAGCAGTTCCCCCGTAGGAGCGCGACCCTTCTACGAGCAGTACTTC.

The CDR3 bases are TGCGCCAGCAGTGAAACAGGGACCCAGAACACTGAAGCTTTCTTT. Protein product: CASSETGTQNTEAFF. The V and J genes are TRBV10-1 and TRBJ1-1; tentatively, D is TRBD1 (6 bases). The germline CDR1 and CDR2 sequences are WNHNN and SYGVQD (reference sequence). V was cut by 3 bases and J by 1 base, with 12 bases left in between. The CDR3 is 15 amino acids.

The table lists this clone with a few counts. The V and J genes are TRBV28 and TRBJ2-7, with a weak D call TRBD1 (7 bases). Germline V gene lookup returns CDR1 MDHEN and CDR2 SYDVKM. V lost 7 bases, J lost 2 bases, and 15 bases lay in between. This CDR3 contains 14 residues. The CDR3 coding sequence is TGTGCCAGCAATCCAGGGGGGAATGCCTACGAGCAGTACTTC. Protein product: CASNPGGNAYEQYF.

This clone occurred once. This chain uses TRBV27 with TRBJ1-1; the D gene is possibly TRBD1 (5 bases). There are 16 residues in the CDR3. V was shortened by 8 bases and J by 0 bases, with 19 bases between the two germline ends. CDR1 is MNHEY, CDR2 SMNVEV, per germline (reference sequence). Written as DNA, the CDR3 is TGTGCCAGCCAAGCGGGACTGACCTTTCTGAACACTGAAGCTTTCTTT. This sequence encodes CASQAGLTFLNTEAFF.

The chain joins TRBV30 to TRBJ1-1, with TRBD1 matching 9 bases. Germline V gene data show CDR1 as GTSNPN and CDR2 as SVGIG (reference sequence). Losses at the gene ends were 2 bases for V and 7 bases for J; bases not matched to a gene: 8. The CDR3 contains 14 residues. CDR3 sequence reads: CAWSFGTGPLEAFF. The CDR3 DNA follows: TGTGCCTGGAGTTTTGGGACAGGGCCTCTTGAAGCTTTCTTT.

This chain links TRBV6-1 with TRBJ2-7, with TRBD2 matching over 13 bases. V was clipped by 8 bases and J by 5 bases; unmatched bases: 3. The CDR3 has 13 amino acids. Germline CDR1 is MNHNS and CDR2 is SASEGT. The CDR3, as DNA: TGTGCCAGCCTAGGACTAGCGGGAGACGAGCAGTACTTC. This codes for CASLGLAGDEQYF.